This T cell receptor beta chain was observed in a study of blood T cells in healthy people across ages. The V and J ends lost 2 bases and 9 bases respectively, with 5 bases between them. The CDR3 spans 12 residues. Germline CDR1 reads MNHNY; CDR2 reads SVGAGI (reference sequence). A second about 7 to 11 cycle PCR used barcoded and J-beta primers. The template-switch adaptor was a 5' adaptor with 12 random nucleotides. It tagged each cDNA molecule. Researchers report that each sample yielded at least 3 million CDR3-containing paired-end reads. Via MiXCR, TCRdb re-called the 5' RACE reads, giving one row per CDR3 protein. The sample shows hundreds of thousands of distinct CDR3 sequences, approximately 40% of them seen only once. The study's findings and limits: No one knew whether donors had CMV, which possibly confounded expanded clonotype changes.

Worth noting for this clonotype: What it binds is not known.

The origin of this receptor is an older man in good health. The sequencing sample was made of blood. J is TRBJ1-6 and V is TRBV6-6; D uncertain. CDR3 DNA: TGTGCCAGCAGTTACCCGCCTTCACCCCTCCACTTT. This encodes CASSYPPSPLHF.